Listed below are T cell receptor beta chains from one sample, sequenced in a study of blood T cell repertoires in COVID-19. Profiled with immunoSEQ multiplex PCR; TCRdb holds only in-frame clones, not every one. In the table there are under 300,000 clones, almost 85% of which are singletons. The sequenced sample consisted of PBMCs or T cells enriched from blood (not recorded which). Source of these receptors: a man aged 35 to 55 who had recovered from COVID-19. The conserved cysteine and the conserved F or W are not part of the CDR3 here.

v_gene | CDR3aa
TRBV18 | ASSPPELGGTEAF
TRBV2 | ASRDRGLMNTEAF
TRBV7-6 | ASSLAGVRGLGEQY
TRBV7-2 | ASSPGSGSFADTQY
TRBV28 | ASSWLAGGPGDIQY
TRBV28 | ASSLLETQY
TRBV13 | ASSADRGHGYT
TRBV4-1 | ASSQLDRGNEAF
TRBV6-1 | ASSENSYGYT
TRBV2 | ASSGTSGIAKNIQY
TRBV29-1 | SAIPRGTEAF
TRBV12-3/TRBV12-4 | ASSLLGVLGYT
TRBV20-1 | SASPGTVNTEAF
TRBV6-5 | ASSRQGSSGNTIY
TRBV18 | ASSPDSQPGAF